These 28 T cell receptor beta chains came from one sample sequenced in a study of cytomegalovirus exposure and HLA in healthy donors. The PCR contained 60 Vbeta and 13 Jbeta primers. Produced via immunoSEQ multiplex PCR; TCRdb's table is partial and in-frame only. The repertoire holds 160,000 or so clones, with approximately 80% as singletons. Sequenced: PBMCs. The receptors here all came from a man younger than 35 in good health and CMV-seropositive.

The chain uses TRBV10-3 and TRBJ2-7; D is unresolved. The V end was cut by 10 bases, the J end by 5 bases, with 12 bases between. Germline CDR1 is ENHRY and CDR2 is SYGVKD. CDR3 size: 11 residues. CDR3 sequence (DNA): TGTGCCACGCGATTGGCGGACGAGCAGTACTTC. Its protein product is CATRLADEQYF.

The V and J genes are TRBV2 and TRBJ1-2, with TRBD1 matching over 8 bases. The CDR3 sequence is 15 residues long. CDR1 is SNHLY, CDR2 FYNNEI, per germline. Trimming at V came to 5 bases and at J to 4 bases, leaving 9 bases not matched to a gene. The CDR3 DNA follows: TGTGCCAGCAGTCCAGCGGGACAGGCCACCTATGGCTACACCTTC. This translates into CASSPAGQATYGYTF.

The chain links TRBV5-4 to TRBJ2-4, with 10 nucleotides matching TRBD2. V trimming: 2 bases; J trimming: 5 bases; junction bases outside the gene matches: 1. This CDR3 comprises 14 residues. Per the germline V gene, CDR1 is SGHNT and CDR2 is YYREEE (reference sequence). The CDR3 is CASSFLAGENIQYF. DNA of the CDR3: TGTGCCAGCAGCTTTCTAGCGGGAGAAAACATTCAGTACTTC.

CDR3: CASSPRQGFDTGELFF. DNA for the CDR3: TGTGCCAGCTCACCGCGACAGGGTTTTGACACCGGGGAGCTGTTTTTT. This rearrangement joins TRBV18 to TRBJ2-2; 7 positions match TRBD1. The length of the CDR3 is 16 residues. Germline assignment: CDR1 KGHSH and CDR2 LQKENI. J gave up 3 bases and V 3 bases, and 7 bases lay outside the gene matches.

This clone was counted a few times. The rearrangement links TRBV5-1 to TRBJ1-1; 9 bases agree with TRBD1. V lost 1 base, J lost 6 bases, and 10 bases stayed unmatched. Germline values: CDR1 SGHRS, CDR2 YFSETQ. This CDR3 spans 16 amino acids. The CDR3 protein is CASSLRTGQGTAEAFF. The DNA of the CDR3 is TGCGCCAGCAGCTTGAGGACGGGACAGGGTACCGCTGAAGCTTTCTTT.

This CDR3 reads CASSEAETQYF. The CDR3 region has the DNA TGCGCCAGCAGTGAAGCAGAGACCCAGTACTTC. The chain combines TRBV10-1 with TRBJ2-5; D unresolved. With 3 bases removed from V and 4 bases from J, the gap between germline ends came to 3 bases. CDR3 length: 11 amino acids. Per the germline V gene, CDR1 is WNHNN and CDR2 is SYGVQD (reference sequence).

The chain links TRBV5-5 to TRBJ2-1, with 14 bases fitting TRBD2. Germline trimming cut 4 bases from V and 0 bases from J; bases unmatched to any gene: 3. Germline CDR1 and CDR2: SGHKS and YYEKEE (reference sequence). CDR3 length: 17 amino acids. CDR3 nucleotide sequence: TGTGCCAGCAGCCTGGGGACTAGCGGGAGCTCCTACAATGAGCAGTTCTTC. It yields the protein CASSLGTSGSSYNEQFF.

The chain employs TRBV11-3 and TRBJ2-2, with unresolved D. This CDR3 is 14 amino acids long. The germline gives CDR1 SGHNT, CDR2 YENEEA. V shed 0 bases and J shed 1 base, with 3 bases lying between them. CDR3 region: CASSLDGNTGELFF. The CDR3 DNA sequence: TGTGCCAGCAGCTTAGACGGGAACACCGGGGAGCTGTTTTTT.

The chain is built from TRBV19 and TRBJ1-2; 7 bases agree with TRBD1. There are 14 residues in the CDR3. Trimming cost V 9 bases and J 8 bases; bases outside gene matches: 15. Germline CDR1 LNHDA, CDR2 SQIVND (reference sequence). The CDR3 region is CASHSPDTGDGYTF. In nucleotides, the CDR3 is TGTGCCAGCCATTCACCCGACACAGGGGACGGCTACACCTTC.

This sequence joins TRBV7-2 and TRBJ2-7; 8 bases agree with TRBD2. Per the germline V gene, CDR1 is SGHTA and CDR2 is FQGNSA. The CDR3 contains 14 residues. V lost 6 bases to trimming and J lost 2 bases; unmatched junction nucleotides: 6. CDR3 sequence reads: CASRPSGLPYEQYF. DNA for the CDR3: TGTGCCAGCAGGCCTAGCGGGCTACCCTACGAGCAGTACTTC.

This sequence joins TRBV11-2 and TRBJ2-1; D possibly corresponds to TRBD2 (5 bases). Germline V gives CDR1 SGHAT, CDR2 FQNNGV. The CDR3 is 17 amino acids. Deletions cut 1 base from V and 7 bases from J, with 20 bases between. CDR3 coding DNA: TGTGCCAGCAGCTTAGGACAACCCGGAGGCTGGCGGAATGAGCAGTTCTTC. Residues: CASSLGQPGGWRNEQFF.

This chain joins TRBV12-5 and TRBJ2-5; the match to TRBD1 covers 7 bases. The CDR3 totals 17 residues. The V and J ends lost 6 bases and 2 bases, in that order; junction bases with no gene match: 15. Per the germline V gene, CDR1 is LGHNT and CDR2 is FRNRAP. The CDR3 region is CASGRGIDQGEQETQYF. CDR3 in DNA: TGTGCTAGTGGCAGGGGGATTGATCAGGGGGAGCAAGAGACCCAGTACTTC.

The rearrangement uses TRBV5-6 and TRBJ1-2; tentatively, D is TRBD1 (6 bases). The CDR3 contains 15 residues. The V and J ends lost 1 base and 7 bases respectively, with 17 bases between them. Germline V gives CDR1 SGHDT, CDR2 YYEEEE. The CDR3 coding sequence is TGTGCCAGCAGCTTGAGCTTACAGGGATATAGTGGCTACACCTTC. It specifies CASSLSLQGYSGYTF.

This chain links TRBV6-1 with TRBJ1-1, with 7 positions matching TRBD1. V gave up 6 bases and J gave up 2 bases; unmatched junction bases: 3. In germline, CDR1 is MNHNS, CDR2 SASEGT. This CDR3 has 13 residues. CDR3: CASRGTVNTEAFF. The CDR3 DNA sequence: TGTGCCAGCAGAGGGACAGTAAACACTGAAGCTTTCTTT.

This clone was counted a single time. V gene TRBV6-5 combines with J gene TRBJ2-1; TRBD2 agrees at 9 bases. The V gene end was trimmed by 6 bases and the J gene end by 5 bases; junction bases not matched to a gene: 5. Germline values: CDR1 MNHEY, CDR2 SVGAGI. The length of the CDR3 is 14 residues. As DNA, the CDR3 is TGTGCCAGCAGACCCGCGGGAGGGAACAATGAGCAGTTCTTC. Translation gives CASRPAGGNNEQFF.

This clone was seen a few times. The chain recombines TRBV23-1 with TRBJ1-5, with D possibly TRBD1 on 6 matching bases. TRBV23-1 is treated as an ORF (open reading frame) with a function not yet certain. The CDR3 is 15 amino acids. V gave up 0 bases and J gave up 6 bases, with 12 bases separating them. The CDR3 nucleotides are TGCGCCAGCAGTCAATCTGGGCAGGGGAGTCAGCCCCAGCATTTT. Its translation: CASSQSGQGSQPQHF.

The rearrangement joins TRBV19 to TRBJ1-6; no clear D. This CDR3 spans 16 amino acids. The V gene's germline CDR1 is LNHDA and CDR2 SQIVND (reference sequence). The V end lost 8 bases, the J end lost 1 base, and 15 bases lay between the germline ends. Here the CDR3 reads CASSFQAGSYNSPLHF. CDR3 DNA sequence: TGTGCCAGTTCCTTCCAAGCGGGTTCCTATAATTCACCCCTCCACTTT.

The genes are TRBV13 and TRBJ2-2, with no clear D. V was clipped by 6 bases and J by 6 bases, with 11 bases between them. Germline values: CDR1 PRHDT, CDR2 FYEKMQ (reference sequence). CDR3 size: 13 residues. The CDR3 here is CASRPGLSGELFF. CDR3 in DNA: TGTGCCAGCAGACCCGGGTTGTCCGGGGAGCTGTTTTTT.

The chain carries TRBV28 and TRBJ2-6; perhaps TRBD1 as D (5 bases). The V and J ends lost 7 bases and 4 bases respectively, with 11 bases between them. Germline CDR1 is MDHEN and CDR2 is SYDVKM. CDR3 length: 14 residues. CDR3 loop: CASTDRTGANVLTF. The CDR3 nucleotides read TGTGCCAGCACCGATCGGACAGGGGCCAACGTCCTGACTTTC. Variable domain in full (rest from reference TRBV28 and TRBJ2-6): DVKVTQSSRYLVKRTGEKVFLECVQDMDHENMFWYRQDPGLGLRLIYFSYDVKMKEKGDIPEGYSVSREKKERFSLILESASTNQTSMYLCASTDRTGANVLTFGAGSRLTVL.

V and J are TRBV10-1 and TRBJ2-3, with 12 bases that match TRBD2. The trim removed 6 bases at V and 6 bases at J, leaving 10 bases unmatched. Germline loops: CDR1 WNHNN, CDR2 SYGVQD (reference sequence). This CDR3 comprises 16 residues. This CDR3 reads CASSSLAGGLMDTQYF. The CDR3 DNA reads as TGCGCCAGCAGCTCACTAGCGGGAGGATTGATGGATACGCAGTATTTT.

In its sample, this clone was seen a few times. Its ends do not fully match the called genes, so a read error is possible. The CDR3 DNA reads as TGTGCCAGCAGCCAAGATCGCCGGGACAGGAATAATGGCTACACCTTC. Translation: CASSQDRRDRNNGYTF. The chain combines TRBV4-1 with TRBJ1-2, with 8 positions matching TRBD1. CDR3 length: 16 amino acids. Germline-derived CDR1 and CDR2 are MGHRA and YSYEKL.

The rearrangement links TRBV7-2 to TRBJ2-3; 7 bases line up with TRBD1. In germline, CDR1 is SGHTA, CDR2 FQGNSA. V shed 6 bases, J shed 2 bases, and the junction held 5 bases outside the gene matches. The CDR3 runs to 14 residues. The DNA of the CDR3 is TGTGCCAGCAGGGGACAGCGACCCACAGATACGCAGTATTTT. Encoded protein: CASRGQRPTDTQYF.

The chain is built from TRBV5-6 and TRBJ2-4; D remains ambiguous. V lost 7 bases and J 0 bases, leaving 11 bases between the germline ends. From germline, CDR1 is SGHDT and CDR2 YYEEEE. The CDR3 is 14 amino acids. The CDR3 loop reads CASSTRLAKNIQYF. The CDR3 DNA reads as TGTGCCAGCTCGACCAGGTTAGCCAAAAACATTCAGTACTTC.

The rearrangement uses TRBV14 and TRBJ1-2; D remains unclear. Trimming removed 1 base at V and 5 bases at J, with 8 bases between. The CDR3 extends over 13 amino acids. CDR1 and CDR2 (germline): SGHDN, FVKESK. The CDR3 loop is CASSQVEAYGYTF. The CDR3 DNA sequence: TGTGCCAGCAGCCAAGTTGAAGCATATGGCTACACCTTC.

There are a few counts of this clone. This chain uses TRBV6-5 with TRBJ2-7; D possibly corresponds to TRBD2 (5 bases). V lost 5 bases, J lost 4 bases, and 12 bases lay in between. Germline assignment: CDR1 MNHEY and CDR2 SVGAGI. This CDR3 comprises 13 residues. The CDR3 nucleotides are TGTGCCAGCAGTCAGCGAGGGAGTTACGAGCAGTACTTC. Translation gives CASSQRGSYEQYF.

The V gene is TRBV18, the J gene TRBJ2-3; possible D gene TRBD1, 5 bases. CDR3 length: 15 residues. The ends were cut back, 0 bases at V and 4 bases at J, with 11 bases in the middle. Germline CDR1 KGHSH, CDR2 LQKENI. The CDR3 spells CASSPPAQGADTQYF. CDR3 in DNA: TGTGCCAGCTCACCACCTGCGCAGGGCGCAGATACGCAGTATTTT. Variable domain in full (rest from reference TRBV18 and TRBJ2-3): NAGVMQNPRHLVRRRGQEARLRCSPMKGHSHVYWYRQLPEEGLKFMVYLQKENIIDESGMPKERFSAEFPKEGPSILRIQQVVRGDSAAYFCASSPPAQGADTQYFGPGTRLTVL.

Of note for this clone: Relative to the germline gene, one junction end is altered; a read error may explain this. This chain joins TRBV7-9 and TRBJ1-3, with 7 bases aligning to TRBD1. This CDR3 is built from 16 residues. Germline CDR1 reads SEHNR; CDR2 reads FQNEAQ (reference sequence). Written as DNA, the CDR3 is TGTTCCAGCAGCCTCACTCCTACAGGGGCTGGAAACACCATATATTTT. Its translation is CSSSLTPTGAGNTIYF.

This clone was picked up one time. The V call is TRBV9, the J call TRBJ1-4, with 8 bases aligning to TRBD1. The CDR3 covers 15 residues. The J segment lost 4 bases and the V segment lost 3 bases, leaving 5 bases of the junction unmatched. CDR1 SGDLS and CDR2 YYNGEE come from the germline V gene. DNA for the CDR3: TGTGCCAGCAGCGACGGACAGGGTTTTAATGAAAAACTGTTTTTT. Its translation: CASSDGQGFNEKLFF.